This TCR beta chain was obtained from a study of blood T cell repertoires in COVID-19. Method: immunoSEQ multiplex PCR; TCRdb's copy keeps in-frame clones and lacks some. The sample records about 150,000 clones, 65% to 90% being singletons. The sequencing sample was made of peripheral blood. This receptor was obtained from an older man with acute or convalescent COVID-19.

CDR3 bases: TGTGCCAGCAGCTCCCCGGGACAGGACGATTCACCCCTCCACTTT. This translates into CASSSPGQDDSPLHF. The gene calls are TRBV7-3 and TRBJ1-6; 8 bases line up with TRBD1. V shed 4 bases, J shed 8 bases, and the junction held 7 bases outside the gene matches. This CDR3 region has 15 residues. The germline V gene encodes CDR1 SGHTA and CDR2 FQGTGA.